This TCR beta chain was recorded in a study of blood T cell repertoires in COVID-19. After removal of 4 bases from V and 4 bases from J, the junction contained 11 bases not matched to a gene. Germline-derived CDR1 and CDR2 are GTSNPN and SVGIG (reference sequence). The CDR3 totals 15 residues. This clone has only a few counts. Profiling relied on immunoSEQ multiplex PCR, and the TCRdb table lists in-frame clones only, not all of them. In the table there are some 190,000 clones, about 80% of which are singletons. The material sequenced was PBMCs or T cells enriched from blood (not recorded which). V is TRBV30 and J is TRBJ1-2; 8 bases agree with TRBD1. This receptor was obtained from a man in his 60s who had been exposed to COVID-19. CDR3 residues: CAWNVGTGDLYGYTF. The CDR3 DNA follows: TGTGCCTGGAACGTAGGGACAGGAGACCTCTATGGCTACACCTTC.